This TCR beta chain was documented in a study of blood T cell repertoires in COVID-19. Study context: Collection of acute and convalescent COVID-19 samples took place in the United States, Italy and Spain.

Repertoires were generated with immunoSEQ multiplex PCR, while TCRdb's copy carries only in-frame clones and drops some. This sample yields a few hundred thousand clones, of which just under 90% are seen a single time; roughly 2.9% belongs to the top ten. From germline, CDR1 is SEHNR and CDR2 FQNEAQ (reference sequence). V was clipped by 5 bases and J by 4 bases; unmatched bases: 8. This CDR3 has 15 amino acids. Participants spanned ages about 18 to 95 years and resided in roughly 22 US areas. Contact with a PCR-confirmed or clinician-diagnosed COVID-19 case occurred within 2 weeks of entry. The TCR originated in a woman between 45 and 60 years old who had been exposed to COVID-19. Sequenced material: PBMCs or T cells enriched from blood (not recorded which). The chain has TRBV7-9 and TRBJ1-2; 9 bases match TRBD1. The DNA for the CDR3 is TGTGCCAGCAGCCTAAACCTGGGACAGGGCTATGGCTACACCTTC. Protein product: CASSLNLGQGYGYTF.